The 5 T cell receptor beta chains listed next were all sequenced from one sample in a study of control samples from healthy donors and cancer patients. TCRdb keeps only in-frame clones here, not all; method: immunoSEQ multiplex PCR. The repertoire has fewer than 150,000 clones, approximately 90% of them found once; the top ten carry around 2.5%. The sequenced sample was blood. The receptor source for this set is a man aged 18 to 29 in good health.

This clone was detected once. The chain has TRBV5-5 and TRBJ2-2; maybe TRBD2 (5 bases). The CDR3 covers 15 residues. The V and J ends lost 0 bases and 4 bases respectively, with 10 bases between them. From germline, CDR1 is SGHKS and CDR2 YYEKEE (reference sequence). CDR3: CASSLAGIVTGELFF. CDR3 bases: TGTGCCAGCAGCTTGGCGGGGATCGTCACCGGGGAGCTGTTTTTT.

The genes are TRBV7-2 and TRBJ1-1; D perhaps matches TRBD1 (6 bases). Germline V gene lookup returns CDR1 SGHTA and CDR2 FQGNSA. Between the trimmed V and J ends, which lost 5 bases and 4 bases, there was a span of 17 bases. CDR3 length: 15 residues. CDR3 protein: CASSRRQVSTTEAFF. CDR3 bases: TGTGCCAGCAGCCGGCGACAGGTTTCGACCACTGAAGCTTTCTTT.

The chain carries TRBV25-1 and TRBJ2-1; either TRBD1 or TRBD2 may fit D (7 bases each). V was trimmed by 3 bases and J by 8 bases, leaving 14 bases between them. The CDR3 runs to 14 residues. In germline, CDR1 is MGHDK, CDR2 SYGVNS. The CDR3 spells CASSDRGGPDEQFF. CDR3 bases: TGTGCCAGCAGTGACAGGGGGGGTCCCGATGAGCAGTTCTTC.

V and J are TRBV6-6 and TRBJ1-1; TRBD1 might be the D (5 bases). This CDR3 spans 13 amino acids. Trimming shortened V by 3 bases and J by 5 bases, and 10 bases separated the two germline ends. The germline gives CDR1 MNHNY, CDR2 SVGAGI (reference sequence). Here the CDR3 reads CASSYQGGTEAFF. As DNA, the CDR3 is TGTGCCAGCAGTTATCAGGGAGGGACTGAAGCTTTCTTT.

This clone was seen just once. The V call is TRBV20-1, the J call TRBJ2-3; 8 bases map to TRBD2. Germline-derived CDR1 and CDR2 are DFQATT and SNEGSKA (reference sequence). The CDR3 totals 14 residues. V was pared by 3 bases and J by 1 base, with 3 bases of the junction left unmatched. The CDR3 bases are TGCAGTGCTAGTAGTAGCGGGGGCACAGATACGCAGTATTTT. Encoded protein: CSASSSGGTDTQYF.